This is a list of T cell receptor beta chains from one sample in a study of blood T cell repertoires in COVID-19. Method: immunoSEQ multiplex PCR; TCRdb's copy keeps in-frame clones and lacks some. Among 20,000 to 30,000 clones listed, about four fifths were seen once. The sample comprised peripheral blood. These TCRs come from a man between 65 and 80 years old with acute or convalescent COVID-19. The CDR3 runs from the conserved cysteine through the conserved F or W. Fields, in order: CDR3 protein, clone size, J gene, V gene. The size of a clone is reported for some rows only, either as once, few or many, or as a class for expanded clones.

CATSDPGTGPDTQYF | NA | TRBJ2-3 | TRBV24-1
CASSLGLQGAGYEQYF | few | TRBJ2-7 | TRBV7-6
CASSQKTGGGNTIYF | few | TRBJ1-3 | TRBV4-3
CASSLGTGGAWGYTF | NA | TRBJ1-2 | TRBV28
CASSELAGRYTDTQYF | NA | TRBJ2-3 | TRBV6-1
CATSDTSGRGTDTQYF | NA | TRBJ2-3 | TRBV24-1
CASSIGPGGSYTF | NA | TRBJ1-2 | TRBV19
CAWSVARGSHEQYF | NA | TRBJ2-7 | TRBV30
CASSVRGNTEAFF | NA | TRBJ1-1 | TRBV19
CASSPTGGTKTDTQYF | NA | TRBJ2-3 | TRBV7-8
CAWSRDRGIGYGYTF | NA | TRBJ1-2 | TRBV30
CASGLGQGYSPLHF | few | TRBJ1-6 | TRBV12-5
CASSVAGGNEQFF | NA | TRBJ2-1 | TRBV9
CALTGGLRTYEQYF | once | TRBJ2-7 | TRBV30
CAWSVGGEETQYF | once | TRBJ2-5 | TRBV30
CAWARDRASYEQYF | NA | TRBJ2-7 | TRBV30
CAIKGTGGHYGYTF | NA | TRBJ1-2 | TRBV10-3
CASSIADRYNQPQHF | NA | TRBJ1-5 | TRBV19
CASLLASPLHF | NA | TRBJ1-6 | TRBV12-3/TRBV12-4
CASSEWQTGELFF | once | TRBJ2-2 | TRBV10-1
CASGAGVFYEQYF | NA | TRBJ2-7 | TRBV12-3/TRBV12-4
CASSLAQDRAHEQYF | NA | TRBJ2-7 | TRBV19
CASSFESSNYGYTF | NA | TRBJ1-2 | TRBV5-1
CASRPDRAGDTQYF | NA | TRBJ2-3 | TRBV6-4
CASSPVISGNTIYF | NA | TRBJ1-3 | TRBV13
CASSVDQGGGGYTF | NA | TRBJ1-2 | TRBV9
CASSFEGAPSTDTQYF | NA | TRBJ2-3 | TRBV12-1
CASRKTGGETQYF | NA | TRBJ2-5 | TRBV2
CASSVERQGANNEQFF | NA | TRBJ2-1 | TRBV9
CAVLPRDRENTGELFF | NA | TRBJ2-2 | TRBV10-3
CASSLAQGGGYGYTF | NA | TRBJ1-2 | TRBV5-6
CASSPGQGKGEKLFF | few | TRBJ1-4 | TRBV5-1
CATARDRYNSPLHF | NA | TRBJ1-6 | TRBV6-5
CATNRGTQETQYF | NA | TRBJ2-5 | TRBV15
CASSSTGDGKLFF | NA | TRBJ1-4 | TRBV5-1
CASSFLDRTQYF | NA | TRBJ2-5 | TRBV7-2
CASSLRSLHNEQFF | NA | TRBJ2-1 | TRBV7-2
CASSLGGGGRNSPLHF | NA | TRBJ1-6 | TRBV13
CASSVEDRVGYGYTF | NA | TRBJ1-2 | TRBV9
CASSPQTGESKASEAFF | NA | TRBJ1-1 | TRBV14
CASSQSGTGPAGGRNSPLHF | NA | TRBJ1-6 | TRBV19
CASIAGDETQYF | NA | TRBJ2-5 | TRBV28
CASSPRPGTGTYEQYF | NA | TRBJ2-7 | TRBV7-2
CATSDPGYTEAFF | NA | TRBJ1-1 | TRBV24-1
CASSVGQAYEQYF | NA | TRBJ2-7 | TRBV7-9
CASSENRGGADTEAFF | NA | TRBJ1-1 | TRBV9
CASSRGGTGIDTQYF | once | TRBJ2-3 | TRBV27
CASSLSLQTEAFF | NA | TRBJ1-1 | TRBV11-3
CASSLGGGGQYF | NA | TRBJ2-7 | TRBV5-4
CASSQEMRSAQYF | NA | TRBJ2-3 | TRBV3-1/TRBV3-2
CSASYQRVETQYF | NA | TRBJ2-5 | TRBV20-1
CASSLTGTVVETQYF | NA | TRBJ2-5 | TRBV5-1
CASSVGQGGSGANVLTF | NA | TRBJ2-6 | TRBV7-2
CASSHGTGEETQYF | NA | TRBJ2-5 | TRBV5-1
CASSSRGWTQYF | NA | TRBJ2-5 | TRBV6-5
CSAIDRDKLFF | few | TRBJ1-4 | TRBV20-1